This T cell receptor beta chain was identified in a study of cytomegalovirus exposure and HLA in healthy donors. Notes on the study in general: Judged likely to be a sequencing artifact was a cluster of highly shared sequence variants. Cytomegalovirus association was assigned to about 150 TCR beta chains. Later analysis revealed greater clonal expansion in HLA-associated TCR beta chains than in equally common others.

A remark on this clone: Its target is not known.

V was clipped by 5 bases and J by 5 bases; unmatched bases: 9. The CDR3 is 17 residues long. The germline CDR1 and CDR2 sequences are SGHTA and FQGNSA. The primer mix had 60 Vbeta and 13 Jbeta primers. Libraries were prepared by immunoSEQ multiplex PCR; TCRdb keeps only in-frame clonotypes and omits some of them. The sample records roughly 100,000 clones, approximately 79% being singletons. Material for sequencing was PBMCs. This sequence originates from a man aged 25-45 years in good health and CMV-seropositive. This chain connects TRBV7-2 to TRBJ2-5; 15 nucleotides match TRBD2. The CDR3 protein is CASSPPGLAGGGETQYF. DNA for the CDR3: TGTGCCAGCAGCCCACCGGGACTAGCGGGGGGAGGGGAGACCCAGTACTTC.